This record covers a single T cell receptor (beta chain). This sample stems from a study of control samples from healthy donors and cancer patients. Data came from immunoSEQ multiplex PCR; TCRdb stores just in-frame clones and leaves some out. In the table there are about 150,000 clones, roughly 94% of which are singletons. The sequenced material came from blood. This clonotype was sampled from a woman in her 40s in good health.

This CDR3 is CASSLEYSQETQYF. CDR3 nucleotide sequence: TGTGCCAGCAGCTTGGAGTACAGCCAAGAGACCCAGTACTTC. The chain recombines TRBV5-5 with TRBJ2-5, with unresolved D. The CDR3 runs 14 residues. Trimming pared 0 bases from V and 1 base from J, leaving 7 bases between. Germline V gene data show CDR1 as SGHKS and CDR2 as YYEKEE (reference sequence).